The 4 T cell receptor beta chains below come from one sample, sequenced in a study of control samples from healthy donors and cancer patients. Libraries were prepared by immunoSEQ multiplex PCR; TCRdb keeps only in-frame clonotypes and omits some of them. The data hold roughly 220,000 clones, with roughly 94% observed a single time. The sequencing input was blood. The receptors here all came from a man aged 45 to 65 in good health.

The J gene is TRBJ1-1, the V gene TRBV6-5; no clear D gene. From germline, CDR1 is MNHEY and CDR2 SVGAGI. V was shortened by 6 bases and J by 4 bases, with 15 bases between the two germline ends. The CDR3 length is 14 residues. The CDR3 loop is CASSTGSIITEAFF. The CDR3 nucleotides read TGTGCCAGCAGCACCGGGTCGATCATCACTGAAGCTTTCTTT.

The rearrangement uses TRBV24-1 and TRBJ2-5, with a possible D match to TRBD1 (5 bases). This CDR3 has 16 amino acids. From germline, CDR1 is KGHDR and CDR2 SFDVKD. The germline V and J ends were trimmed by 3 bases and 5 bases, with 18 bases remaining between them. The CDR3 region is CATSDLGPGFDETQYF. CDR3 bases: TGTGCCACCAGTGATCTGGGGCCAGGGTTTGATGAGACCCAGTACTTC.

The chain links TRBV11-3 to TRBJ1-1; the D is unclear. Trimming pared 0 bases from V and 4 bases from J, leaving 9 bases between. Germline CDR1 is SGHNT and CDR2 is YENEEA. The CDR3 totals 14 residues. CDR3 bases: TGTGCCAGCAGCTTAGACAAGGGTCCCACTGAAGCTTTCTTT. This sequence encodes CASSLDKGPTEAFF.

The V call is TRBV5-6, the J call TRBJ2-2; D unresolved. Trimming left V 3 bases short and J 4 bases short, with 13 bases between. The CDR3 consists of 15 residues. CDR1 and CDR2 from the germline V gene are SGHDT and YYEEEE. CDR3 region: CASSSIIFSTGELFF. The CDR3 nucleotides read TGTGCCAGCAGCTCAATCATCTTTTCCACCGGGGAGCTGTTTTTT.